This TCR beta chain was retrieved from a study of shared T cell receptors in the human thymus. This CDR3 is built from 14 residues. The assay was immunoSEQ multiplex PCR, and TCRdb's table has in-frame clones only and misses some. The data contain 700,000 or so clones, 70% to 90% of them singletons. This same sample was also taken into another study, of human thymus T cells. That work contributes: Thymic tissue was derived from resections collected during corrective heart surgery. Thymic and blood repertoires appeared to display a bias in their usage of V and J genes. Related reports documented highly overlapping thymic repertoires among unrelated individuals.

The source is a girl in the first two years of life with a congenital heart defect. The source material was thymocytes. The chain couples TRBV21-1 to TRBJ1-2; the DNA was not compared with TRBD1, the D call given in the table. TRBV21-1 is designated a pseudogene. CDR3 sequence (DNA): TGTGCCAGCAGCAAAGCGTCAGGGAAGGAAGGCTACACCTTC. This gives the protein CASSKASGKEGYTF.